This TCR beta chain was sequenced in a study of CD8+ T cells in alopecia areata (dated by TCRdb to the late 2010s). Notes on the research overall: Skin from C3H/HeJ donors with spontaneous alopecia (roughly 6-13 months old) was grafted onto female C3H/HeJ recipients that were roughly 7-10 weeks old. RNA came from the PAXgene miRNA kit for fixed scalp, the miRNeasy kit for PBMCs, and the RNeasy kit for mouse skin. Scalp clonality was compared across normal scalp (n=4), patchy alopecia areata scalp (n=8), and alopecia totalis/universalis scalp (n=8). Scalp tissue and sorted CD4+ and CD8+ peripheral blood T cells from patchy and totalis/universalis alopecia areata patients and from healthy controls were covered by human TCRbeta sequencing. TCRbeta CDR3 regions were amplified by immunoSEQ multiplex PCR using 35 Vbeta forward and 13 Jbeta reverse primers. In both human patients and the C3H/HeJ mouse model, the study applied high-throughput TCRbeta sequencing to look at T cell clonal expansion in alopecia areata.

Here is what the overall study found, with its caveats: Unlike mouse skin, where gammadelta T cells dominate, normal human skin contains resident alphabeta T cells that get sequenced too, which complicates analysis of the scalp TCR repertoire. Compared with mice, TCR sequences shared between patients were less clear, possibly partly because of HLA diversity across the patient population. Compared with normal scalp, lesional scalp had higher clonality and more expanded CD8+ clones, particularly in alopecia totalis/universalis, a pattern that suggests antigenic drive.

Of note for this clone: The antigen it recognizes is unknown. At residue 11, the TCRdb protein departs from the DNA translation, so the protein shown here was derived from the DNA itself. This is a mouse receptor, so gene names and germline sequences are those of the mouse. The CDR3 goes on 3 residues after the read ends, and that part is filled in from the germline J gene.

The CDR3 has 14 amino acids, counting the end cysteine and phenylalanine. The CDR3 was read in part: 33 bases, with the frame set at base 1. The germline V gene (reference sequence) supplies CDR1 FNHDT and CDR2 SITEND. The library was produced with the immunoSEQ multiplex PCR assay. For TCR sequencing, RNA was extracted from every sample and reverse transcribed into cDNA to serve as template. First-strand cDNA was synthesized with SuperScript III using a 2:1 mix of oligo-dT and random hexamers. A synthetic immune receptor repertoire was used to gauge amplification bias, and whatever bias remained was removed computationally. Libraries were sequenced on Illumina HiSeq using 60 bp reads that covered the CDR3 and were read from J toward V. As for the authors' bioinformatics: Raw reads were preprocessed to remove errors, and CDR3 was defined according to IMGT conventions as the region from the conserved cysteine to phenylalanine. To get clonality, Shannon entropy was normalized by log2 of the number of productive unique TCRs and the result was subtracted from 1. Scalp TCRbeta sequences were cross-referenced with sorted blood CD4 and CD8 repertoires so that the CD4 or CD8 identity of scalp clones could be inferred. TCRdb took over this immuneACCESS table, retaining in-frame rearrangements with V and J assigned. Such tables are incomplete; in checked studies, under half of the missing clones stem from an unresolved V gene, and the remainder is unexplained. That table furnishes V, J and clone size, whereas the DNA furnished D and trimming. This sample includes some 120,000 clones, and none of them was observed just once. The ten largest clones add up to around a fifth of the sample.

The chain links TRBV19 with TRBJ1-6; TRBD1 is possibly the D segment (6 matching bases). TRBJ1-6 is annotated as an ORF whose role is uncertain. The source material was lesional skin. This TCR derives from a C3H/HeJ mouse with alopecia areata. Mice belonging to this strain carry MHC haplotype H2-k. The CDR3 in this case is CASRISRGNSPLYF. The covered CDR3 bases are TGTGCCAGCCGTATTTCCAGGGGTAATTCGCCC.